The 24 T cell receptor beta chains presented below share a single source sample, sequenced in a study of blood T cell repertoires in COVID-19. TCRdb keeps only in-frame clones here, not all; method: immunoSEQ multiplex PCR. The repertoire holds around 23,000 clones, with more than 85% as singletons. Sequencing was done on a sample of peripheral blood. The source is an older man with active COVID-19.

The CDR3 loop reads CASSQGASYEQYF. DNA of the CDR3: TGTGCCAGCAGTCAGGGGGCCTCCTACGAGCAGTACTTC. The chain is built from TRBV6-5 and TRBJ2-7; TRBD1 matches 8 bases. The CDR3 runs to 13 residues. Looked up from germline, CDR1 is MNHEY and CDR2 is SVGAGI. J lost 0 bases, V lost 5 bases, and 0 bases had no gene match.

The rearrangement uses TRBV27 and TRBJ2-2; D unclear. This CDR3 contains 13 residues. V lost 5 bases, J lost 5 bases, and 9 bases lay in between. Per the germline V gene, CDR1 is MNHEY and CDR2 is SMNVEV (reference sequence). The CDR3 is CASSRVVTGELFF. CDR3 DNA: TGTGCCAGCAGTCGAGTTGTAACCGGGGAGCTGTTTTTT.

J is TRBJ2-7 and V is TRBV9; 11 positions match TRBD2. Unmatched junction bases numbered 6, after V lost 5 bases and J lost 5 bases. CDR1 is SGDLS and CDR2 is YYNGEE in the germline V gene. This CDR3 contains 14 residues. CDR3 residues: CASSLATSGNEQYF. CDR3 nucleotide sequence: TGTGCCAGCAGTCTCGCGACTAGCGGGAACGAGCAGTACTTC.

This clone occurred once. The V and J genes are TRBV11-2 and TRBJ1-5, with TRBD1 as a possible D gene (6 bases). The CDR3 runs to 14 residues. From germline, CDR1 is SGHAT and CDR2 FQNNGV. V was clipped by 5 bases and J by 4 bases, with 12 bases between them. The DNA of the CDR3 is TGTGCCAGCAGCGCCTCGGACAGAAATCAGCCCCAGCATTTT. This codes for CASSASDRNQPQHF.

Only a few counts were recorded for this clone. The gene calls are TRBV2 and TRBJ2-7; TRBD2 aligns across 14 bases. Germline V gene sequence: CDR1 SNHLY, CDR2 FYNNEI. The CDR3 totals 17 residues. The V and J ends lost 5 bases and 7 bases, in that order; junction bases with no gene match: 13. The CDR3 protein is CASSPGLAGGSLGEQYF. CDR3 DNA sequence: TGTGCCAGCAGTCCCGGACTAGCGGGGGGCAGCCTAGGAGAGCAGTACTTC.

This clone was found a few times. The CDR3 protein is CASSPGTTSYEQYF. DNA for the CDR3: TGCGCCAGCAGCCCCGGGACTACCTCCTACGAGCAGTACTTC. The V gene is TRBV10-1, the J gene TRBJ2-7; 7 positions match TRBD2. Looked up from germline, CDR1 is WNHNN and CDR2 is SYGVQD (reference sequence). CDR3 length: 14 amino acids. V was clipped by 6 bases and J by 0 bases; unmatched bases: 5.

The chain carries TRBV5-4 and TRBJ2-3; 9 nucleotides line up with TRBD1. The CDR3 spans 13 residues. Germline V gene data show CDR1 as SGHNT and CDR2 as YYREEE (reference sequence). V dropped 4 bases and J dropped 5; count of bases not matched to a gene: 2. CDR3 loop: CASSQDRGDTQYF. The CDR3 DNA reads TGTGCCAGCAGCCAGGACAGGGGAGATACGCAGTATTTT. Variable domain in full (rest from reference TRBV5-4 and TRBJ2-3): ETGVTQSPTHLIKTRGQQVTLRCSSQSGHNTVSWYQQALGQGPQFIFQYYREEENGRGNFPPRFSGLQFPNYSSELNVNALELDDSALYLCASSQDRGDTQYFGPGTRLTVL.

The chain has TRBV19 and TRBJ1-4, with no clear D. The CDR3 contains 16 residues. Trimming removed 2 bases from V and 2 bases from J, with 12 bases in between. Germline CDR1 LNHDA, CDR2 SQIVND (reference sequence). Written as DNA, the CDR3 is TGTGCCAGTAGTATAAGCTCGGGGTTGACTAATGAAAAACTGTTTTTT. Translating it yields CASSISSGLTNEKLFF.

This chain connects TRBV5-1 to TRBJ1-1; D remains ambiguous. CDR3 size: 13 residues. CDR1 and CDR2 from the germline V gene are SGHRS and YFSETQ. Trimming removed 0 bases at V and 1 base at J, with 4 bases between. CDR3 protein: CASSLATNTEAFF. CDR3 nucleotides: TGCGCCAGCAGCTTGGCTACGAACACTGAAGCTTTCTTT. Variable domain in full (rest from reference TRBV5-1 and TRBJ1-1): KAGVTQTPRYLIKTRGQQVTLSCSPISGHRSVSWYQQTPGQGLQFLFEYFSETQRNKGNFPGRFSGRQFSNSRSEMNVSTLELGDSALYLCASSLATNTEAFFGQGTRLTVV.

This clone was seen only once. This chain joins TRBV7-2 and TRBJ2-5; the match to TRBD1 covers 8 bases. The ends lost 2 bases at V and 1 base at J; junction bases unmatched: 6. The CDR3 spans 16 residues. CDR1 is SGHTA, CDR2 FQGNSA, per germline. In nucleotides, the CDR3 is TGTGCCAGCAGCTTATCGTACAGGGGGTCCCAAGAGACCCAGTACTTC. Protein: CASSLSYRGSQETQYF.

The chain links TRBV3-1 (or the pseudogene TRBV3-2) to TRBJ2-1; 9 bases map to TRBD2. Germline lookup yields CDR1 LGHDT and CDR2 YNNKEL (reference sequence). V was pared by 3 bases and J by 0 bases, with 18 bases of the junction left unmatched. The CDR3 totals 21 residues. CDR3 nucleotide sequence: TGTGCCAGCAGCCAGATGCCGACGGTGGCGGGGGGGTTAGACTCCTACAATGAGCAGTTCTTC. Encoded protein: CASSQMPTVAGGLDSYNEQFF.

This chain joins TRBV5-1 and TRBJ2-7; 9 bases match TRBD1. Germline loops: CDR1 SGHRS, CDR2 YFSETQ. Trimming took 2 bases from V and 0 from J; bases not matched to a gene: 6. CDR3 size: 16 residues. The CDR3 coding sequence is TGCGCCAGCAGCTTTCGTGGACAGGGGCGCTCCTACGAGCAGTACTTC. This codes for CASSFRGQGRSYEQYF.

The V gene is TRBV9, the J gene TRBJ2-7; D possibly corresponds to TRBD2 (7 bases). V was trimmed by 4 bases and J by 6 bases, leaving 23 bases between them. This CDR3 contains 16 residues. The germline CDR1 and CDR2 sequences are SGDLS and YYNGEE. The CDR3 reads CASSPWGGPPVGEQYF. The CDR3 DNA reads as TGTGCCAGCAGCCCCTGGGGGGGGCCTCCAGTGGGCGAGCAGTACTTC.

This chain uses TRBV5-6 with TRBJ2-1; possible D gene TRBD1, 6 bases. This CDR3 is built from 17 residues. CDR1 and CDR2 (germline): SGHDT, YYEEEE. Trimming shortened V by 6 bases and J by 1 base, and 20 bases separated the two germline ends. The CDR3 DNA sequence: TGTGCCAGCACCAATTCCCCTAGGGGGTATTCCTACAATGAGCAGTTCTTC. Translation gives CASTNSPRGYSYNEQFF. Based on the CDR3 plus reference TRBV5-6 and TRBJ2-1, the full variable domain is DAGVTQSPTHLIKTRGQQVTLRCSPKSGHDTVSWYQQALGQGPQFIFQYYEEEERQRGNFPDRFSGHQFPNYSSELNVNALLLGDSALYLCASTNSPRGYSYNEQFFGPGTRLTVL.

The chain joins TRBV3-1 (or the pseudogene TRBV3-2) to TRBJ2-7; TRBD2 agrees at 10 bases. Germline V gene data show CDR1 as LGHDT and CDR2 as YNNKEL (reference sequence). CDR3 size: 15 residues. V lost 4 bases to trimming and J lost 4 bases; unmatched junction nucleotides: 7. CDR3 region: CASSPRGTSEYEQYF. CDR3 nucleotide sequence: TGTGCCAGCAGCCCGCGAGGGACTAGCGAATACGAGCAGTACTTC.

In DNA form, the CDR3 reads TGTGCCAGCAGTGAATTTGGCAGGGGCTACGAGCAGTACTTC. This encodes CASSEFGRGYEQYF. The chain joins TRBV25-1 to TRBJ2-7; tentatively, D is TRBD1 (6 bases). V was shortened by 1 base and J by 3 bases, with 10 bases between the two germline ends. The CDR3 has 14 amino acids. Germline V gene lookup returns CDR1 MGHDK and CDR2 SYGVNS.

In nucleotides, the CDR3 is TGTGCCAGTAGCACTGCCGGAACAGCCTCTGGAAACACCATATATTTT. It codes for CASSTAGTASGNTIYF. The chain links TRBV19 to TRBJ1-3, with D unclear. Germline CDR1 is LNHDA and CDR2 is SQIVND (reference sequence). V was trimmed by 6 bases and J by 0 bases, leaving 15 bases between them. This CDR3 has 16 residues.

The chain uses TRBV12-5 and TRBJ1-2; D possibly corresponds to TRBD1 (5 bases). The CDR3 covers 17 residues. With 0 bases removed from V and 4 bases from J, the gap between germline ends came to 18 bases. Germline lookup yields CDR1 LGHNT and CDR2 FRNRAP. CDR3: CASGLVDWTNQGYGYTF. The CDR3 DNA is TGTGCTAGTGGTTTGGTCGACTGGACTAACCAGGGCTATGGCTACACCTTC.

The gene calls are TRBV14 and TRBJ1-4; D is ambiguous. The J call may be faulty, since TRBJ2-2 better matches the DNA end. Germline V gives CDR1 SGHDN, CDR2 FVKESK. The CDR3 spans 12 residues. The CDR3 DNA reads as TGTGCCAGCAGTCACCATACAGGGGAGCTGTTTTTT. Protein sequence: CASSHHTGELFF.

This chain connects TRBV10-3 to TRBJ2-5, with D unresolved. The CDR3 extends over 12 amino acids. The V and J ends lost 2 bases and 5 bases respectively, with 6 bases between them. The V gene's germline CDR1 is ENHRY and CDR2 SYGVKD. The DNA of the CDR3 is TGTGCCATCAGTGAGCCCCGGGAGACCCAGTACTTC. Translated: CAISEPRETQYF.

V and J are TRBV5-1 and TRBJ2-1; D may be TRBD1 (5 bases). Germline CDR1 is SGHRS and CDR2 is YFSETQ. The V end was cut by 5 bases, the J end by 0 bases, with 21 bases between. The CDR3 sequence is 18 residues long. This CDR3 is CASRPGQGSPISYNEQFF. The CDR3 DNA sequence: TGCGCCAGCAGGCCTGGTCAGGGTAGTCCTATCTCCTACAATGAGCAGTTCTTC.

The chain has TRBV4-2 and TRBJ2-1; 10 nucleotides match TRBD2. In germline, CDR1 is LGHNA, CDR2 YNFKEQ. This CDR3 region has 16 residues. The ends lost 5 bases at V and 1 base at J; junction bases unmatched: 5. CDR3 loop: CASSSRTSGSYNEQFF. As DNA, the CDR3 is TGTGCCAGCAGCTCCCGGACTAGCGGATCCTACAATGAGCAGTTCTTC.

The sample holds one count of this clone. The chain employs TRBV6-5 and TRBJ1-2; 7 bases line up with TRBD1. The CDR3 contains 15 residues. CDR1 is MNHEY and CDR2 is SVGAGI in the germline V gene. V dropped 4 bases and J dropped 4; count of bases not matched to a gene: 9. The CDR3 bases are TGTGCCAGCAGTTCCCCGGGACAGACCTTCTATGGCTACACCTTC. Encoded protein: CASSSPGQTFYGYTF.

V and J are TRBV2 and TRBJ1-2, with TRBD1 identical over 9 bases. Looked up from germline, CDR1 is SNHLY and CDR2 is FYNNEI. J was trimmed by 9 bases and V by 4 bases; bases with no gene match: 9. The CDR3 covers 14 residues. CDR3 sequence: CASSGPDRGYSYTF. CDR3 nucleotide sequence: TGTGCCAGCAGTGGACCTGACAGGGGGTATAGCTACACCTTC.